Listed below are T cell receptor beta chains from one sample, sequenced in a study of blood T cell repertoires in COVID-19. Method: immunoSEQ multiplex PCR; TCRdb's copy keeps in-frame clones and lacks some. The table shows about 400,000 clones, with 85% to 90% occurring only once. The sequenced material came from peripheral blood. Every receptor here comes from a woman in her twenties or thirties with acute or convalescent COVID-19. Each CDR3 is given without its conserved first and last residue.

v_call cdr3_aa
TRBV7-9 ASAENPYEQY
TRBV18 ASSSPGQGAGGNTIY
TRBV28 ASSSNHRSPLH
TRBV10-1 ASSVGGPRETQY
TRBV28 ASSHDRVSGYT
TRBV10-2 ASSDELAWRLEQF
TRBV6-5 ASSFTEAMNTGELF
TRBV5-1 ASSLDGTWTDTQY
TRBV29-1 SAGTGAFYNEQF
TRBV10-3 AIAPGQGAFRETQY
TRBV2 ASSEARLAVSSYEQY
TRBV6-2/TRBV6-3 ASSRARTADPDYSNQPQH
TRBV25-1 ASSESDRVRGYT
TRBV30 AWSALTYDRRSGNTIY
TRBV9 ASSVAGQGTYEQY
TRBV10-3 AISDTGTGGGNEQF
TRBV11-2 ASKTGTSNTGELF
TRBV27 ASSLSQGGKLF
TRBV7-2 ASSPDMRRENTEAF
TRBV4-2 ASSQETGGIPEQY
TRBV6-5 ASSIGNTIY
TRBV18 ASSPQQGNYGYT
TRBV19 ASSIFGQGAKNIQY
TRBV24-1 ATSDSPGLRALEQF
TRBV4-1 ASSRGPNGMETQY
TRBV21-1 ASSKRGGHNEQF